This T cell receptor beta chain was recorded in a study of Ad26.COV2.S vaccination and SARS-CoV-2 variants. Study results and limitations: Researchers cautioned that TCR breadth and depth analyses may have underestimated total T cell responses. Relative to placebo recipients, vaccine recipients exhibited elevated spike-specific TCR breadth. Measurement of non-spike TCR breadth gave similar results in vaccine and placebo recipients.

CDR3 size: 13 residues. Germline CDR1 is LNHDA and CDR2 is SQIVND (reference sequence). V shed 3 bases and J shed 7 bases, with 12 bases lying between them. Profiling relied on immunoSEQ multiplex PCR, and the TCRdb table lists in-frame clones only, not all of them. The sample holds over 110,000 clones; roughly 90% are singletons and the top ten take around 5%. This clone came up once. Its target is not known. V usage is TRBV19 and J usage is TRBJ1-2; the D gene is possibly TRBD1 (5 bases). The clonotype originates from a human donor who had recovered from COVID-19. The sequences come from peripheral blood, collected after recovery from COVID-19. The CDR3 sequence is CASSIEGRGGYTF. Written as DNA, the CDR3 is TGTGCCAGTAGTATTGAGGGACGTGGTGGCTACACCTTC.